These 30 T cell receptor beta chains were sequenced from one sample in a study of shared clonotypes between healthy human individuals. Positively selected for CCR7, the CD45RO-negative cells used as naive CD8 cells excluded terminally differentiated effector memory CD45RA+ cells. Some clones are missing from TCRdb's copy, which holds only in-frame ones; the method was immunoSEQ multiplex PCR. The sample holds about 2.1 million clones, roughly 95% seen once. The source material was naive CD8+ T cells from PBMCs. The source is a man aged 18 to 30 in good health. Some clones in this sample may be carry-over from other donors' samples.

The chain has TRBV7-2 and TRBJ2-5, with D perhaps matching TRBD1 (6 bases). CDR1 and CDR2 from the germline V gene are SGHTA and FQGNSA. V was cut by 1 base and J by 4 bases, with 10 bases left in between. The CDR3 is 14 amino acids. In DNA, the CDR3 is TGTGCCAGCAGCTTAGGAGTGGGGGCAGAGACCCAGTACTTC. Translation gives CASSLGVGAETQYF. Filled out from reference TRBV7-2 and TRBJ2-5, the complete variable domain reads GAGVSQSPSNKVTEKGKDVELRCDPISGHTALYWYRQSLGQGLEFLIYFQGNSAPDKSGLPSDRFSAERTGGSVSTLTIQRTQQEDSAVYLCASSLGVGAETQYFGPGTRLLVL.

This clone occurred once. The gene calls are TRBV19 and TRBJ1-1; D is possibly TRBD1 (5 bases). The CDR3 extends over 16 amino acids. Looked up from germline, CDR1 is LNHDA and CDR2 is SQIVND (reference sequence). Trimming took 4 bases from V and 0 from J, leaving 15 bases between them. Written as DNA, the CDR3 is TGTGCCAGTAGTAAGGGGCCCAGTGGAATGAACACTGAAGCTTTCTTT. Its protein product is CASSKGPSGMNTEAFF.

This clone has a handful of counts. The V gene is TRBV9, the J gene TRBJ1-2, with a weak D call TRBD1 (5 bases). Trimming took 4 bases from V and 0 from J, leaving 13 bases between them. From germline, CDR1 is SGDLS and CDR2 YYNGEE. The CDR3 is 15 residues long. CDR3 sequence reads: CASSPGAGSNYGYTF. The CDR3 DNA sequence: TGTGCCAGCAGCCCCGGTGCAGGGTCTAACTATGGCTACACCTTC.

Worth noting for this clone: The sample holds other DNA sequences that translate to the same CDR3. CDR3 nucleotide sequence: TGTGCCAGCAGTTTTGTGGGAGGCGGAGATACGCAGTATTTT. This sequence encodes CASSFVGGGDTQYF. The rearrangement links TRBV27 to TRBJ2-3; D may be TRBD2 (6 bases). Trimming took 3 bases from V and 5 from J, leaving 12 bases between them. The CDR3 spans 14 residues. CDR1 and CDR2 (germline): MNHEY, SMNVEV (reference sequence).

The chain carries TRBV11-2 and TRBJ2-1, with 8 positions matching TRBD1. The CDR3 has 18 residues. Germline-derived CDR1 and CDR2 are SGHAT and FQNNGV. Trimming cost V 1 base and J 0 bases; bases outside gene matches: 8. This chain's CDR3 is CASSLGRTGPSSYNEQFF. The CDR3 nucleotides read TGTGCCAGCAGCTTAGGCCGGACAGGGCCGAGCTCCTACAATGAGCAGTTCTTC.

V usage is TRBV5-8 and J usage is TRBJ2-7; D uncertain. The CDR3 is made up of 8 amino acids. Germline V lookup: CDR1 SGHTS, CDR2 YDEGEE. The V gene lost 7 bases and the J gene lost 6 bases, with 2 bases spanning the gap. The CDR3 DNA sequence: TGTGCCAGCGCCGAGCAGTACTTC. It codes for CASAEQYF.

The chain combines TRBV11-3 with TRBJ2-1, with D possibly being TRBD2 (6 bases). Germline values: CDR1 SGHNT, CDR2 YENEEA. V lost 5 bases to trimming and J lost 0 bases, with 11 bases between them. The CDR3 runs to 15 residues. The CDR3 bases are TGTGCCAGCAGCGGATACGGGAGCTCCTACAATGAGCAGTTCTTC. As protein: CASSGYGSSYNEQFF. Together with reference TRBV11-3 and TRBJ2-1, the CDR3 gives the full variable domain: EAGVVQSPRYKIIEKKQPVAFWCNPISGHNTLYWYLQNLGQGPELLIRYENEEAVDDSQLPKDRFSAERLKGVDSTLKIQPAELGDSAVYLCASSGYGSSYNEQFFGPGTRLTVL.

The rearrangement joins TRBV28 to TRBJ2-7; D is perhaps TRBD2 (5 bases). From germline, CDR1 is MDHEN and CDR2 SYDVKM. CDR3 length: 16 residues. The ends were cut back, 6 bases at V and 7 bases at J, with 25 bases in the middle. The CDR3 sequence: CASSPRLEGWKGEQYF. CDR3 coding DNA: TGTGCCAGCAGCCCCCGGTTAGAGGGTTGGAAAGGTGAGCAGTACTTC.

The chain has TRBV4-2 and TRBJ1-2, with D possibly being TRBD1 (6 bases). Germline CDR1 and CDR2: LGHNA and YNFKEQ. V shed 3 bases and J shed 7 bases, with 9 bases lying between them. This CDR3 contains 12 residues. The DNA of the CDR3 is TGTGCCAGCAGCCATGGGGGGGCTGGCTACACCTTC. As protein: CASSHGGAGYTF.

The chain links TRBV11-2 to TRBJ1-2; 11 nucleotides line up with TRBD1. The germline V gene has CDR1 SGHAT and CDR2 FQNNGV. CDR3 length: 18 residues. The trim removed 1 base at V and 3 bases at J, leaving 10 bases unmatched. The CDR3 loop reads CASSLGRTGGHSDYGYTF. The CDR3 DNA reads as TGTGCCAGCAGCTTAGGACGGACAGGGGGCCATTCGGACTATGGCTACACCTTC.

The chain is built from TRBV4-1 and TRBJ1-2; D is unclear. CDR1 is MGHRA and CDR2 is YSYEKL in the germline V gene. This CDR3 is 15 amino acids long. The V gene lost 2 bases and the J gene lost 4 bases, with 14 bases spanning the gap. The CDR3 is CASSQPSTNSYGYTF. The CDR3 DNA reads TGCGCCAGCAGCCAACCATCCACGAATTCCTATGGCTACACCTTC.

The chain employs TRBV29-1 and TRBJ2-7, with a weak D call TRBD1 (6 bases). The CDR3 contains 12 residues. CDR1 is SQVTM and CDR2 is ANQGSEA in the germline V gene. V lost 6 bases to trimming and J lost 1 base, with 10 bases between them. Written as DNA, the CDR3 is TGCAGCGTGTGGACAGAATCCTACGAGCAGTACTTC. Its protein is CSVWTESYEQYF.

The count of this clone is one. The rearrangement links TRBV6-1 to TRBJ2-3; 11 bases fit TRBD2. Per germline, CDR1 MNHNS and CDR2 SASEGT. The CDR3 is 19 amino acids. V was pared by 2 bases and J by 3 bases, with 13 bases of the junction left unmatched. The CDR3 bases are TGTGCCAGCAGTGAATTGAGGCCTAGCGGGAGGCCTAGGACAGATACGCAGTATTTT. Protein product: CASSELRPSGRPRTDTQYF.

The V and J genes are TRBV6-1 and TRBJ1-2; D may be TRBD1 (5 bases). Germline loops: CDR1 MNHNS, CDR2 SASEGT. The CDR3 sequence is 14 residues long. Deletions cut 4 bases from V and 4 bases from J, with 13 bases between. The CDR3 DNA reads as TGTGCCAGCAGTGCCCCCAGTAGGGGCTATGGCTACACCTTC. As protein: CASSAPSRGYGYTF.

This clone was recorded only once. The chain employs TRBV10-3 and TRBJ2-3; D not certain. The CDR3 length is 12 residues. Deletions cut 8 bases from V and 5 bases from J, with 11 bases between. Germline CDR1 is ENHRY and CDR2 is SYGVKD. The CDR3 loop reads CAIGDKEDTQYF. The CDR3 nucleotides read TGTGCCATCGGGGATAAAGAAGATACGCAGTATTTT.

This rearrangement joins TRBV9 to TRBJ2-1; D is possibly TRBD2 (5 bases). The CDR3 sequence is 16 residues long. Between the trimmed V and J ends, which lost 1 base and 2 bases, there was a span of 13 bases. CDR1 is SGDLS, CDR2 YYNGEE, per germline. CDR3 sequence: CASSVFGEPAYNEQFF. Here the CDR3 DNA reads TGTGCCAGCAGCGTATTCGGGGAGCCCGCCTACAATGAGCAGTTCTTC.

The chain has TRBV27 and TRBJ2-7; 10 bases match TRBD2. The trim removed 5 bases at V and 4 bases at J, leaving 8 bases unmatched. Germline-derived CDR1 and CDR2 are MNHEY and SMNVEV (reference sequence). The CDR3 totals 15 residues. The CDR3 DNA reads TGTGCCAGCAGTCCGACGCTAGCGGGAGCGTACGAGCAGTACTTC. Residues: CASSPTLAGAYEQYF.

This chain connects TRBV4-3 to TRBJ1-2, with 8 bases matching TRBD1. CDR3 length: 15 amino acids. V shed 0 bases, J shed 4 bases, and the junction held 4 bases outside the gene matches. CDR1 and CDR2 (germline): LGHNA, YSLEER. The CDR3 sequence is CASSQETGVGYGYTF. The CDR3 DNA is TGCGCCAGCAGCCAAGAGACAGGGGTAGGCTATGGCTACACCTTC.

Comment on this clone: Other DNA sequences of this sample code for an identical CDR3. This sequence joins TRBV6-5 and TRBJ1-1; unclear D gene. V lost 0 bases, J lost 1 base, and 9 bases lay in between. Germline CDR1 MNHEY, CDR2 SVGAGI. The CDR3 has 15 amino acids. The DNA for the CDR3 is TGTGCCAGCAGTTACTCGCGGTTGGGGAACACTGAAGCTTTCTTT. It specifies CASSYSRLGNTEAFF.

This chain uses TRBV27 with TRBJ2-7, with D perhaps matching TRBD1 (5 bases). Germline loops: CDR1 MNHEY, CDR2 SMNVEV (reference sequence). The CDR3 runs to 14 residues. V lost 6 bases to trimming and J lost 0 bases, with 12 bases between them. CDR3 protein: CASRSLDTSYEQYF. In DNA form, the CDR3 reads TGTGCCAGCAGGAGCCTGGACACCTCCTACGAGCAGTACTTC.

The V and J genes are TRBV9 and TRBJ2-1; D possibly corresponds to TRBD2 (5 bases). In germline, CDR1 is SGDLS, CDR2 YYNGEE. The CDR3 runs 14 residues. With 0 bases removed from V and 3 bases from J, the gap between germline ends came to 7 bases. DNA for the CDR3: TGTGCCAGCAGCGTAGCTGCGGGCTACAATGAGCAGTTCTTC. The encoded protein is CASSVAAGYNEQFF. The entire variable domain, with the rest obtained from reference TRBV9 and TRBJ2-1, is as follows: DSGVTQTPKHLITATGQRVTLRCSPRSGDLSVYWYQQSLDQGLQFLIQYYNGEERAKGNILERFSAQQFPDLHSELNLSSLELGDSALYFCASSVAAGYNEQFFGPGTRLTVL.

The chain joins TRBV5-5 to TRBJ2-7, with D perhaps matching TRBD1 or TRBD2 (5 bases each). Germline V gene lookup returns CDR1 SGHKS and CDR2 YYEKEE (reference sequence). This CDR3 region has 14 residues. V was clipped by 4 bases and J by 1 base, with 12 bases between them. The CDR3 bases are TGTGCCAGCAGCCCCGAGGGGCCGTCCTACGAGCAGTACTTC. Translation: CASSPEGPSYEQYF.

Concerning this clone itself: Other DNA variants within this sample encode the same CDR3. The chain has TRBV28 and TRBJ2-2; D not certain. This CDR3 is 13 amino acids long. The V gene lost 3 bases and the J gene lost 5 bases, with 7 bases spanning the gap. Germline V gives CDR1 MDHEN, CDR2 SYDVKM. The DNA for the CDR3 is TGTGCCAGCAGTTTGTGGGGTACCGGGGAGCTGTTTTTT. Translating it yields CASSLWGTGELFF.

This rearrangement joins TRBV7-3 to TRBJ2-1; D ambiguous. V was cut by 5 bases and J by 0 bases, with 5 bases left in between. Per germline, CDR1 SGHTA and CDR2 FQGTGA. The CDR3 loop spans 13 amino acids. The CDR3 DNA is TGTGCCAGCAGCACTCGCTCCTACAATGAGCAGTTCTTC. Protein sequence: CASSTRSYNEQFF.

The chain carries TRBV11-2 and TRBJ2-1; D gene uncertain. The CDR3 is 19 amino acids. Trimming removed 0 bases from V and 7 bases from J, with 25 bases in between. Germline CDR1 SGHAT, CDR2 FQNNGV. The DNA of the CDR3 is TGTGCCAGCAGCTTAGACGGTCGGCCAACCCTTACTGTGCGTAATGAGCAGTTCTTC. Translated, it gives CASSLDGRPTLTVRNEQFF.

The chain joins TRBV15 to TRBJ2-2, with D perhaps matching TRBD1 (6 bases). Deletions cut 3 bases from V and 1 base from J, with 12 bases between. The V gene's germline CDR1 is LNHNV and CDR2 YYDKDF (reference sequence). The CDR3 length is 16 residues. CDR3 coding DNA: TGTGCCACCAGCAGTCCCCTAGGGGGGAACACCGGGGAGCTGTTTTTT. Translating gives CATSSPLGGNTGELFF.

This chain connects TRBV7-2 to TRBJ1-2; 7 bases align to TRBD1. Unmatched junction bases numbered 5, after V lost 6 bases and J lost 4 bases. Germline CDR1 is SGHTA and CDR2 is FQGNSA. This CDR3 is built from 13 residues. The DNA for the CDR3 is TGTGCCAGCAGAGCAGGGGGGATCTATGGCTACACCTTC. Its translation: CASRAGGIYGYTF.

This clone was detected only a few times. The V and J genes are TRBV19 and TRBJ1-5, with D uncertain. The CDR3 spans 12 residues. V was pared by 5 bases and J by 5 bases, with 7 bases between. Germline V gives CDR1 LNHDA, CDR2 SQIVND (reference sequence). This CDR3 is CASSLGYQPQHF. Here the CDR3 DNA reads TGTGCCAGTAGTCTCGGTTATCAGCCCCAGCATTTT.

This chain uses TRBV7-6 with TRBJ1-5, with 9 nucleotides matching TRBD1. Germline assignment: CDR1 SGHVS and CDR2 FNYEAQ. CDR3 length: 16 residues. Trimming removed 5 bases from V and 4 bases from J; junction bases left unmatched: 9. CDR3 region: CASSPTVGTGNQPQHF. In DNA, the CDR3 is TGTGCCAGCAGCCCCACCGTCGGGACAGGGAATCAGCCCCAGCATTTT.

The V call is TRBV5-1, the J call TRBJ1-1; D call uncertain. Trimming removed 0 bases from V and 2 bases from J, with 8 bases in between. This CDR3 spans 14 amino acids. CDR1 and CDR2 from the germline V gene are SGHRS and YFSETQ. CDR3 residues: CASSLGGYNTEAFF. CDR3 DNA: TGCGCCAGCAGCTTGGGTGGGTACAACACTGAAGCTTTCTTT.